The rows below give T cell receptor beta chains drawn from one sample of a study of cytotoxic CD8 clonotypes in ibrutinib-treated CLL. Produced via immunoSEQ multiplex PCR; TCRdb's table is partial and in-frame only. The sample lists approximately 26,000 clones; around 85% were seen once. Sequenced here: PBMCs, sampled after 24 months of ibrutinib treatment. All receptors come from a human donor with chronic lymphocytic leukemia. Both conserved end residues are part of each CDR3. A D gene is named only where the DNA matches it firmly. The listing skips clone size in some rows; elsewhere it reads once, few, many or a size class.

once TRBJ2-3 TRBV20-1 NA CSAGRKYTQYF
NA TRBJ2-3 TRBV18 NA CASSGSTDTQYF
NA TRBJ1-2 TRBV9 NA CASSVARGVGGYTF
NA TRBJ2-2 TRBV7-6 NA CASSLVGSDTTGELFF
NA TRBJ1-1 TRBV7-3 NA CASSLALNTEAFF
NA TRBJ1-1 TRBV27 NA CASSTRSLVGLNTEAFF
NA TRBJ1-3 TRBV10-2 TRBD1 CASSEWTGAGSGNTIYF
NA TRBJ2-6 TRBV7-6 NA CASSWLGANVLTF
NA TRBJ1-2 TRBV6-5 NA CASSYDKISYGYTF
NA TRBJ1-1 TRBV9 NA CASSVDGRGEEAFF
NA TRBJ1-2 TRBV7-7 NA CASSLRDGDPPNYGYTF
NA TRBJ2-6 TRBV19 NA CASSRRGSFDLGANVLTF
NA TRBJ2-2 TRBV11-2 NA CASSLYRGTGELFF
NA TRBJ2-5 TRBV28 TRBD2 CASSFGLAGALQETQYF
NA TRBJ2-1 TRBV4-1 NA CASSQDRVGVPYNEQFF
NA TRBJ2-7 TRBV5-1 NA CASSTGTGYEQYF
NA TRBJ2-2 TRBV19 TRBD2 CASRLAGRFTGELFF
NA TRBJ2-1 TRBV18 NA CASSPPADSLPNEQFF
NA TRBJ2-7 TRBV4-1 NA CASSHQRDSYEQYF
NA TRBJ2-7 TRBV21-1 NA CASFGAGAFAFSYEQYF
NA TRBJ1-1 TRBV7-9 NA CASSLRARDTEAFF
once TRBJ2-2 TRBV18 TRBD1 CASSPVGTGLDNTGELFF
NA TRBJ2-7 TRBV19 TRBD2 CASSVTSGGGYEQYF
NA TRBJ2-2 TRBV11-3 NA CASSSPREPNTGELFF
NA TRBJ1-3 TRBV7-9 NA CASSTRTAGNTIYF
NA TRBJ2-3 TRBV6-6 TRBD1 CASSYRTGGTDTQYF
NA TRBJ1-5 TRBV5-1 NA CASSLDPYSNQPQHF
once TRBJ2-1 TRBV11-1 NA CASSLETALFYNEQFF
NA TRBJ1-2 TRBV5-1 NA CASSRDGREDGYTF
once TRBJ2-1 TRBV9 NA CASSASSESYNEQFF
NA TRBJ1-1 TRBV9 NA CASSVAAVNTEAFF
NA TRBJ1-6 TRBV19 NA CASSTPFSPLHF
NA TRBJ1-2 TRBV7-9 TRBD1 CASSGQASIYGYTF
NA TRBJ2-7 TRBV11-2 NA CASSRRDFSEQYF